This entry lists 17 T cell receptor beta chains sequenced from one sample in a study of post-analysis software for immune sequencing data (dated by TCRdb to the mid-2010s). The antigens of these receptors remain unknown. What the research found in general, with its limitations: Four to six TRBV segments, including TRBV5-6, TRBV5-1 and TRBV20-1, were significantly more frequent in patients than controls.

Libraries were made using PCR. The listed sequencing device is Illumina HiSeq 2500. To reduce PCR and sequencing biases, unique molecular identifiers were built into the TCR beta cDNA libraries. The public reads were reanalyzed by TCRdb: fastp trimming at Q25, MiXCR alignment, in-frame beta chains only. Identical CDR3 proteins give one entry, which carries the most common genes and DNA. The sample table contains about 260,000 distinct CDR3 sequences; only one count was recorded for about 38% of them. Clones ranked in the top ten supply approximately 4.6% of the sample. The sample was blood. The origin of the receptors is a girl between 5 and 17 years old with multiple sclerosis.

A note on this clonotype: An end of the junction does not agree with germline; a read error may underlie this. The V and J genes are TRBV6-1 and TRBJ2-7, with TRBD1 matching 9 bases. The CDR3 extends over 16 amino acids. Germline V CDR1 and CDR2: MNHNS, SASEGT. The CDR3, as DNA: TGTGCCTGCAGCCGCGACAGGGGGGGTATCTCCTACGAGCAGTACTTC. It is translated as CACSRDRGGISYEQYF.

In the case of this clonotype: This may stem from a read error, because a much larger clone lies one nucleotide away. The chain combines TRBV5-1 with TRBJ2-3; TRBD2 might be the D (6 bases). Looked up from germline, CDR1 is SGHRS and CDR2 is YFSETQ. This CDR3 is 16 amino acids long. The CDR3 here is CASSLRGTLNTDTQCF. The CDR3 DNA reads TGCGCCAGCAGCTTGCGGGGGACTCTTAACACAGATACGCAGTGTTTT.

This clonotype was counted at least ten times. The chain uses TRBV18 and TRBJ1-2; tentative D call: TRBD1 (6 bases). The CDR3 is 14 amino acids. Germline lookup yields CDR1 KGHSH and CDR2 LQKENI. V lost 0 bases and J 7 bases, leaving 12 bases between the germline ends. CDR3 amino acids: CASSPPWKGVGYTF. The CDR3 DNA is TGTGCCAGCTCACCACCCTGGAAGGGGGTTGGCTACACCTTC.

This sequence joins TRBV27 and TRBJ2-1; no clear D. This CDR3 contains 16 residues. Germline V gene data show CDR1 as MNHEY and CDR2 as SMNVEV (reference sequence). Between the trimmed V and J ends, which lost 5 bases and 0 bases, there was a span of 14 bases. CDR3 residues: CASSPPPISSYNEQFF. DNA for the CDR3: TGTGCCAGCAGTCCCCCCCCCATAAGCTCCTACAATGAGCAGTTCTTC.

For this clonotype: Relative to the germline gene, one junction end is altered; a read error may explain this. V usage is TRBV2 and J usage is TRBJ2-2; D might be TRBD2 (6 bases). The CDR3 is made up of 14 amino acids. Germline V gene lookup returns CDR1 SNHLY and CDR2 FYNNEI. Written as DNA, the CDR3 is TGTGCCAGCAGTGGGAGGGGCGCAGCCGGGGAGCGGTTTTTT. This codes for CASSGRGAAGERFF.

This clonotype is a singleton in its sample. The chain uses TRBV5-1 and TRBJ2-3; D gene unclear. The germline V gene has CDR1 SGHRS and CDR2 YFSETQ. The V end was cut by 4 bases, the J end by 6 bases, with 12 bases between. CDR3 length: 13 residues. The CDR3 coding sequence is TGCGCCAGCAGCGGCCTGACCGGGGATACGCAGTATTTT. It specifies CASSGLTGDTQYF.

This clonotype was recorded many times. This chain links TRBV3-1 with TRBJ2-1; TRBD2 matches 11 bases. The CDR3 length is 18 residues. V shed 0 bases, J shed 0 bases, and the junction held 4 bases outside the gene matches. Germline V gives CDR1 LGHDT, CDR2 YNNKEL (reference sequence). This CDR3 reads CASSQDWLAGGSYNEQFF. CDR3 sequence (DNA): TGTGCCAGCAGCCAAGATTGGCTAGCGGGGGGCTCCTACAATGAGCAGTTCTTC.

Concerning this clonotype itself: At one end the junction does not follow the germline gene, possibly because of a read error. CDR3 region: CASRQNTGERFF. The CDR3 DNA is TGTGCCAGTAGACAGAACACCGGGGAGCGGTTTTTT. This rearrangement joins TRBV10-3 to TRBJ2-2; D tentatively reads TRBD1 or TRBD2 (5 bases each). Germline V gives CDR1 ENHRY, CDR2 SYGVKD. There are 12 residues in the CDR3.

This clonotype was picked up many times. Its ends do not fully match the called genes, so a read error is possible. The rearrangement links TRBV6-5 to TRBJ1-2; the match to TRBD1 covers 9 bases. Germline V lookup: CDR1 MNHEY, CDR2 SVGAGI. The CDR3 is made up of 14 amino acids. The CDR3: CASSLGTGNYDYTF. The DNA of the CDR3 is TGTGCCAGCAGCCTCGGGACAGGGAACTATGACTACACCTTC.

This clonotype occurred a few times. V and J are TRBV27 and TRBJ1-3; no reliable D call. This CDR3 region has 13 residues. V lost 6 bases and J 4 bases, leaving 10 bases between the germline ends. Germline V gene lookup returns CDR1 MNHEY and CDR2 SMNVEV (reference sequence). The CDR3, as DNA: TGTGCCAGCAGCTCCGACGTCGGAAACACCATATATTTT. It yields the protein CASSSDVGNTIYF.

Concerning this clonotype: A much more abundant neighbour one base away suggests this may be a read error. This chain joins TRBV18 and TRBJ2-1; D may match TRBD1 or TRBD2 (5 bases each). Trimming pared 3 bases from V and 9 bases from J, leaving 12 bases between. The CDR3 totals 13 residues. Germline loops: CDR1 KGHSH, CDR2 LQKENI. This chain's CDR3 is CASSPRQSGEQFF. As DNA, the CDR3 is TGTGCCAGCTCACCGAGACAGAGCGGTGAGCAGTTCTTC.

This clonotype was recorded at least ten times. J is TRBJ2-1 and V is TRBV7-2; the match to TRBD2 covers 7 bases. Trimming took 4 bases from V and 6 from J; bases not matched to a gene: 9. Germline V gives CDR1 SGHTA, CDR2 FQGNSA. This CDR3 is built from 15 residues. This chain's CDR3 is CASSSAGLGGNEQFF. Written as DNA, the CDR3 is TGTGCCAGCAGCTCAGCGGGACTCGGGGGCAATGAGCAGTTCTTC.

The chain is built from TRBV19 and TRBJ2-3, with D perhaps matching TRBD2 (6 bases). This CDR3 comprises 16 residues. The V gene lost 5 bases and the J gene lost 0 bases, with 15 bases spanning the gap. Per the germline V gene, CDR1 is LNHDA and CDR2 is SQIVND (reference sequence). DNA for the CDR3: TGTGCCAGTAGTTCCCAGCGGGCCTCTAGCACAGATACGCAGTATTTT. This encodes CASSSQRASSTDTQYF.

This clonotype appeared many times. The rearrangement joins TRBV7-2 to TRBJ1-1; 8 bases align to TRBD1. Trimming took 3 bases from V and 1 from J; bases not matched to a gene: 4. The CDR3 spans 15 residues. From germline, CDR1 is SGHTA and CDR2 FQGNSA. In DNA form, the CDR3 reads TGTGCCAGCAGCTTTGGACAGGGAGGGAACACTGAAGCTTTCTTT. Protein product: CASSFGQGGNTEAFF.

This clonotype was seen only a few times. J is TRBJ1-1 and V is TRBV5-1, with TRBD1 as a possible D gene (5 bases). From germline, CDR1 is SGHRS and CDR2 YFSETQ. The CDR3 loop spans 16 amino acids. V gave up 0 bases and J gave up 4 bases, with 16 bases separating them. The CDR3 is CASSLGAGRIGTEAFF. Here the CDR3 DNA reads TGCGCCAGCAGCTTGGGGGCAGGGCGGATAGGCACTGAAGCTTTCTTT.

V usage is TRBV11-2 and J usage is TRBJ2-1, with 10 bases aligning to TRBD1. The CDR3 runs 17 residues. Trimming at V came to 5 bases and at J to 2 bases, leaving 9 bases not matched to a gene. Germline V lookup: CDR1 SGHAT, CDR2 FQNNGV. CDR3 coding DNA: TGTGCCAGCAGCCCACGGGACAGGGGCCGGGCCTACAATGAGCAGTTCTTC. This codes for CASSPRDRGRAYNEQFF.

There are a few counts of this clonotype. The chain links TRBV7-3 to TRBJ1-1, with D possibly matching TRBD1 (5 bases). Deletions cut 5 bases from V and 3 bases from J, with 13 bases between. Germline values: CDR1 SGHTA, CDR2 FQGTGA. The CDR3 covers 14 residues. The CDR3 here is CASSRSGADTEAFF. As DNA, the CDR3 is TGTGCCAGCAGCCGGAGTGGGGCAGACACTGAAGCTTTCTTT.